This record concerns one T cell receptor beta chain sequence. The data are from a study of beta chain features in type 1 diabetes. This CDR3 is 14 amino acids long. Germline lookup yields CDR1 SGHTA and CDR2 FQGNSA. Trimming removed 4 bases from V and 4 bases from J; junction bases left unmatched: 6. Sequenced material consisted of expressed TCRB transcripts (all of the isolated RNA was reverse transcribed). The table came from immunoSEQ multiplex PCR; TCRdb's copy has only in-frame clones and leaves some out. The table has 160,000 or so clones, roughly 9% seen once. The clonotype comes from a woman under 30 in good health. The specimen was central memory CD4+ T cells from blood. The rearrangement uses TRBV7-2 and TRBJ2-7; 8 bases are shared with TRBD1. The CDR3 region is CASSSADRGYEQYF. CDR3 nucleotides: TGTGCCAGCAGCTCAGCCGACAGGGGATACGAGCAGTACTTC.